Given below is one T cell receptor beta chain in context. This clonotype was observed a handful of times. What antigen it recognizes has not been identified. The sample holds no much larger clone one base away, and base qualities are not on file. This sample is part of a study of Graves' ophthalmopathy and Graves' hyperthyroidism (dated by TCRdb to the late 2010s). Looking at the study overall: Peripheral blood was collected at initial diagnosis, before any treatment. The study used signatures of the TCR beta repertoire to tell Graves' ophthalmopathy apart from Graves' hyperthyroidism and to predict which patients would progress to ophthalmopathy. In total, approximately 140 blood samples were TCR-sequenced: 40 to 45 ophthalmopathy, under 85 hyperthyroidism and roughly 17 hyperthyroidism-to-ophthalmopathy patients. To explore V-J signatures distinguishing ophthalmopathy from hyperthyroidism, a discovery set of around 100 patients (about 43 ophthalmopathy, roughly 55 stable hyperthyroidism) was enrolled. An independent validation cohort was composed of 18 hyperthyroidism patients and 17 patients who later progressed from hyperthyroidism to ophthalmopathy. In five or six hyperthyroidism patients, the T-cell repertoires found in thyroid tissue were compared with those found in blood. Following sampling, methimazole starting at 30 mg daily was administered to hyperthyroidism patients, and high-dose intravenous methylprednisolone was administered to ophthalmopathy patients.

For repertoire sequencing, TCR beta CDR3 regions were amplified from RNA transcripts. The first round of RT-PCR was done with HTBI primers and the Qiagen OneStep RT-PCR kit, and was followed by a second round of multiplex PCR, then size selection and purification. Sequencing of the libraries was carried out on an Illumina HiSeq2000 in paired-end mode with 100 bp reads. In the source study's methods: SOAPnuke was used to process the reads, throwing out any read that had adapters, had uncalled bases, had a mean Phred below 15, or lacked an exact constant-primer or identifier match. COPE v1.2.5 was used to merge the high-quality paired reads. Each unique nucleotide sequence was defined as a clonotype, and clonotypes were aligned to IMGT TRB V, D and J references with MiTCR v1.1. Analysis was restricted to V-J combinations with a frequency above 0.0001, which covered about 99% of repertoires. For each V-J combination, a TCR clonal expansion and chaos score was defined as F50 clonal expansion divided by the chaos observed in the TCRdist matrix. Welch's t-statistics and random forest were used to reduce the features to 10 to 15 V-J combinations, which were then used as input to a naive Bayes classifier. Thyroid-blood repertoire similarity was quantified with the Morisita-Horn index. TCRdb took the public reads, trimmed them with fastp at Q25, ran MiXCR for clone calling and kept in-frame beta chains. Rows merge per CDR3 protein into single entries with the most common DNA and genes. What appears here as the V and J calls and clone size reflects TCRdb's work, not the paper's. Across this sample there are 600,000 to 950,000 distinct CDR3 sequences, with around 40% seen only once. Less than 55% of the sample comes from the top ten.

The ophthalmopathy patients had moderately to severely active disease, with a Clinical Activity Score of 3 or higher, a NOSPECS grade of 4 or higher, and a disease duration of less than 3 months. Anyone with other autoimmune diseases, uncontrolled infections, pregnancy or lactation was excluded from the study. Diagnosis relied on clinical symptoms, serum thyroxine, TRAb, thyroid ultrasound and orbital computed tomography. PBMCs were isolated from more than 8 ml of fresh peripheral blood by Ficoll-Paque density gradient centrifugation. Total RNA was extracted with Trizol reagent and quality-checked on an Agilent 2100 Bioanalyzer. The germline V gene supplies CDR1 SGDLS and CDR2 YYNGEE. From the cysteine up to the phenylalanine, the CDR3 has a length of 17 residues. Only the CDR3 portion is preserved as DNA: 51 bases, with reading frame beginning at the first base. Between the V and J ends, shortened by 1 base and 0 bases respectively, the junction contains 13 bases.

General study outcomes and caveats: Sample size was not statistically predetermined, and group allocation was not concealed from the investigators. In validation, the model predicted ophthalmopathy progression with over 60% sensitivity and approximately 78% specificity; around twelve predicted patients were CT-confirmed with GO in a median of around 6 months. The 13-signature model separated ophthalmopathy from stable hyperthyroidism with over 85% sensitivity and about 81% specificity in cross-validation, and 80%/75% in the test set. Among expanded thyroid clonotypes with frequency above 0.001, most also showed up in blood, which suggests that blood repertoires may reflect the thyroid immune response.

Sequencing used peripheral blood. The chain couples TRBV9 to TRBJ2-2, and possibly TRBD2, on 6 matching bases. The sequence was collected from an adult man with Graves' ophthalmopathy. This receptor carries the CDR3 CASSVTSGVANTGELFF. The DNA sequence reads TGTGCCAGCAGCGTAACGTCGGGGGTCGCGAACACCGGGGAGCTGTTTTTT. With all but the CDR3 taken from the reference TRBV9 and TRBJ2-2 genes, the full variable domain is: DSGVTQTPKHLITATGQRVTLRCSPRSGDLSVYWYQQSLDQGLQFLIQYYNGEERAKGNILERFSAQQFPDLHSELNLSSLELGDSALYFCASSVTSGVANTGELFFGEGSRLTVL.